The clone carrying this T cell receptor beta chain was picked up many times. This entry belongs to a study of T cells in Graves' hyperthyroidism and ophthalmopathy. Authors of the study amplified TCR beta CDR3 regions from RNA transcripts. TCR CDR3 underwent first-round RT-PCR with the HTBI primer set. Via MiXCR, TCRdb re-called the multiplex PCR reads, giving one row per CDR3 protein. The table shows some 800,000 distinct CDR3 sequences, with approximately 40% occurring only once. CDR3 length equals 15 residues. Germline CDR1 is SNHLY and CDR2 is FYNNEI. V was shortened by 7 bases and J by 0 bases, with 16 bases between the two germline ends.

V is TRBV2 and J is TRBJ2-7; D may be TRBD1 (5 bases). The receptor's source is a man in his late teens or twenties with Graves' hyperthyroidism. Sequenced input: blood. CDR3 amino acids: CASTDPRTSSYEQYF. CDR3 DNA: TGTGCCAGCACCGACCCTAGGACAAGCTCCTACGAGCAGTACTTC.